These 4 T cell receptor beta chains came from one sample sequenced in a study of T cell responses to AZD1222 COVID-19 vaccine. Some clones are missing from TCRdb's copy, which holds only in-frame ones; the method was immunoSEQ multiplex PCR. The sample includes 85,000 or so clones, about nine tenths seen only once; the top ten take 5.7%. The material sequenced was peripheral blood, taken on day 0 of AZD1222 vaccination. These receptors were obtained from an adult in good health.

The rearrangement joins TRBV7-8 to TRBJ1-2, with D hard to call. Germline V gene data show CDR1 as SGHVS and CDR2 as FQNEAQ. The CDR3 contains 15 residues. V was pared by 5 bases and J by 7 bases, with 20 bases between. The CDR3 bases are TGTGCCAGCAGCACTAATAGGGTTATCTGGAGTGGCTACACCTTC. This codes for CASSTNRVIWSGYTF.

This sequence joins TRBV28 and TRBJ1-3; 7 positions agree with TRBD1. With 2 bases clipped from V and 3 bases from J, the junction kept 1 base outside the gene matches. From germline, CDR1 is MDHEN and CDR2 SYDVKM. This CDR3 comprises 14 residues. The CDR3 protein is CASSLRQGGNTIYF. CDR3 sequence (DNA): TGTGCCAGCAGTTTAAGACAGGGTGGAAACACCATATATTTT.

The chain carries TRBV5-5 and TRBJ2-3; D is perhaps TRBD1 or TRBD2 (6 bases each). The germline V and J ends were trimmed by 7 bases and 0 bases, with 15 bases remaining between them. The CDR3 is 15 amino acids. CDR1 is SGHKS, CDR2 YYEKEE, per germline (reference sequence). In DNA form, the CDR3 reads TGTGCCAGCCTCCCGGGGGCTACTAGCACAGATACGCAGTATTTT. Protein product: CASLPGATSTDTQYF. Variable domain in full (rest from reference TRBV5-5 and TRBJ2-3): DAGVTQSPTHLIKTRGQQVTLRCSPISGHKSVSWYQQVLGQGPQFIFQYYEKEERGRGNFPDRFSARQFPNYSSELNVNALLLGDSALYLCASLPGATSTDTQYFGPGTRLTVL.

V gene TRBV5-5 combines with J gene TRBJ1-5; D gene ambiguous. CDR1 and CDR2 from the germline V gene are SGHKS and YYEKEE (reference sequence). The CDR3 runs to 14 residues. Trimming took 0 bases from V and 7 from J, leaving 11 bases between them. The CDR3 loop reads CASSLGELGQPQHF. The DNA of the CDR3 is TGTGCCAGCAGCTTGGGTGAATTGGGGCAGCCCCAGCATTTT. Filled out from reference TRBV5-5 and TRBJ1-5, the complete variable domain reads DAGVTQSPTHLIKTRGQQVTLRCSPISGHKSVSWYQQVLGQGPQFIFQYYEKEERGRGNFPDRFSARQFPNYSSELNVNALLLGDSALYLCASSLGELGQPQHFGDGTRLSIL.